The present T cell receptor beta chain was sequenced within a study of type 1 regulatory T cells. Study in general: T-allo10 is a Tr1-enriched, alloantigen-specific CD4 T cell product made in vitro. Broader study findings: Compared with non-Tr1 cells, Tr1 cells showed a narrower TCR repertoire.

TCRdb re-called the reads with MiXCR, one entry per CDR3 protein. The sample lists about 42,000 distinct CDR3 sequences; 9.5% to 15% were seen once. There are many counts of this clonotype. The antigen remains unidentified. Material for sequencing was cultured non-Tr1 T cells, either the whole culture or a sorted T cell fraction (not recorded which). This sequence was found in a human donor in good health.

The CDR3 DNA follows: TGTGCCACCAGCAGAGATTATTGGGCCAGGTCCTACAATGAGCAGTTCTTC. Translating it yields CATSRDYWARSYNEQFF. The V call is TRBV15, the J call TRBJ2-1; D is ambiguous. The CDR3 extends over 17 amino acids. Trimming took 0 bases from V and 1 from J, leaving 13 bases between them. From germline, CDR1 is LNHNV and CDR2 YYDKDF (reference sequence).